A selection of T cell receptor beta chains follows, all from one sample in a study of blood T cells in healthy people across ages. One entry per CDR3 protein results from TCRdb running MiXCR on the 5' RACE reads. The sample carries more than 700,000 distinct CDR3 sequences, about 46% recorded once. Input material: blood. The receptors shown here come from a man at least 80 years old in good health. CDR3s include the opening cysteine and the closing phenylalanine or tryptophan. A D gene is named only where the DNA matches it firmly. Some rows mark clone size as missing; the rest say once, few, many or name a class of expanded clone.

-	many	TRBV12-3/TRBV12-4	TRBJ2-5	CASSLGPAETQYF	TGTGCCAGCAGTTTGGGCCCGGCGGAGACCCAGTACTTC
-	-	TRBV6-6	TRBJ2-3	CASRLRIGGTQYF	TGTGCCAGCAGGCTAAGGATCGGCGGTACGCAGTATTTT
-	-	TRBV20-1	TRBJ1-5	CSARDYRTVTDQPQHF	TGCAGTGCTAGAGATTATCGGACAGTTACGGATCAGCCCCAACATTTT
TRBD1	-	TRBV6-1	TRBJ2-7	CASRFPGQGYEQYF	TGTGCCAGCAGATTTCCGGGACAGGGTTACGAGCAGTACTTC
TRBD2	-	TRBV6-6	TRBJ2-1	CASQGGTSSEGGNEQFF	TGTGCCAGCCAAGGGGGGACTAGCTCCGAGGGCGGCAATGAGCAGTTCTTC
-	few	TRBV10-3	TRBJ2-7	CAISEIQDEQYF	TGTGCCATCAGTGAAATTCAGGACGAGCAGTACTTC
-	few	TRBV11-3	TRBJ2-1	CASSLEGFSEQFF	TGTGCCAGCAGCCTAGAAGGCTTCAGTGAGCAGTTCTTC
-	many	TRBV2	TRBJ2-7	CASSPGVEQYF	TGTGCCAGCAGTCCGGGGGTCGAGCAGTACTTC
TRBD2	-	TRBV6-5	TRBJ2-5	CASTRGLAEETQYF	TGTGCCAGCACCCGGGGACTAGCGGAAGAGACCCAGTACTTC
TRBD2	-	TRBV7-7	TRBJ2-1	CASSSAGTTSHEQFF	TGTGCTAGCAGCTCCGCCGGGACTACTAGCCATGAGCAGTTCTTC
TRBD1	-	TRBV28	TRBJ2-7	CASSSQGAPYEQYF	TGTGCCAGCAGTTCACAGGGGGCCCCGTACGAGCAGTACTTC
-	few	TRBV9	TRBJ2-1	CASSAEGGEGKNEQFF	TGTGCCAGCAGCGCGGAAGGGGGGGAGGGAAAAAATGAGCAGTTCTTC
TRBD2	-	TRBV20-1	TRBJ2-5	CSASEGLAETQYF	TGCAGTGCTAGTGAGGGACTAGCGGAGACCCAGTACTTC
-	many	TRBV7-2	TRBJ1-5	CASSFPNQPQHF	TGTGCCAGCAGCTTCCCCAATCAGCCCCAGCATTTT
-	-	TRBV25-1	TRBJ2-2	CASSEYLSRGPNTGELFF	TGTGCCAGCAGTGAATATCTTTCAAGAGGCCCGAACACCGGGGAGCTGTTTTTT
TRBD1	-	TRBV29-1	TRBJ2-1	CSVQGFGSYNEQFF	TGCAGCGTACAGGGGTTCGGTTCCTACAATGAGCAGTTCTTC
-	-	TRBV5-1	TRBJ2-7	CASSLESGVSYEQYF	TGCGCCAGCAGCTTGGAGTCAGGGGTCTCCTACGAGCAGTACTTC
-	few	TRBV20-1	TRBJ2-7	CSADGSTNEQYF	TGCAGTGCTGATGGGAGTACCAACGAGCAGTACTTC
-	once	TRBV10-3	TRBJ2-7	CAFSEKRDNSYEQYF	TGTGCCTTCAGTGAAAAGCGGGACAACTCCTACGAGCAGTACTTC
-	-	TRBV10-2	TRBJ1-1	CASSETRAGAAFF	TGCGCCAGCAGTGAGACACGAGCAGGGGCGGCTTTCTTT
-	-	TRBV9	TRBJ2-3	CASSLDAYTDTQYF	TGTGCCAGCAGCCTGGACGCGTACACAGATACGCAGTATTTT
TRBD2	-	TRBV15	TRBJ2-7	CATSRGTSGDYEQYF	TGTGCCACCAGCAGAGGCACTAGCGGAGATTACGAGCAGTACTTC